The T cell receptor (beta chain) under discussion was sequenced for a study of blood T cell repertoires in COVID-19. Study details: Italy, Spain and the United States were the sources of the convalescent and acute COVID-19 samples.

Authors' processing steps: Nucleated cell number was recorded as an estimate derived from reference gene primer amplification. Sequenced by immunoSEQ multiplex PCR; TCRdb stores in-frame clones only, minus some. V and J calls and clone size are given by that table; D and trimming were obtained from the DNA. In the table there are roughly 300,000 clones, 70% to 85% of which are singletons. After removal of 1 base from V and 3 bases from J, the junction contained 9 bases not matched to a gene. The germline V gene encodes CDR1 LGHDT and CDR2 YNNKEL (reference sequence). The CDR3 covers 17 residues. The J gene is TRBJ2-3, the V gene TRBV3-1 (or the pseudogene TRBV3-2); TRBD2 matches 8 bases. Sequences were obtained from peripheral blood. The TCR comes from a human donor with COVID-19, enrolled during active disease. The donor label of this sample is uncertain. The CDR3 DNA sequence: TGTGCCAGCAGCCAAGCAACGGGAGGGCCAGGGACAGATACGCAGTATTTT. Its protein is CASSQATGGPGTDTQYF.